These T cell receptor beta chains were read from a single sample in a study of molecular identifiers for immune sequencing clone quantification. TCRdb reprocessed the PCR reads with MiXCR, giving one entry per CDR3 protein. The sample holds 40,000 to 50,000 distinct CDR3 sequences, roughly a fifth seen once. The sample was naive CD8+ T cells from blood, with Jurkat cell RNA spiked in. The receptors here all came from a human donor in good health. Some libraries in this study had Jurkat cell RNA spiked in. Both conserved end residues are part of each CDR3. The order of the fields is clone size, D gene, V gene, J gene, CDR3 DNA, CDR3 protein. The D gene is left open where the match is weak. Some rows mark clone size as missing; the rest say once, few, many or name a class of expanded clone.

clone_size: many; d_call: -; v_call: TRBV30; j_call: TRBJ2-2; cdr3_nt: TGTGCCTGGAGTGCCCCAGACAACACCGGGGAGCTGTTTTTT; cdr3_aa: CAWSAPDNTGELFF
clone_size: many; d_call: -; v_call: TRBV4-1; j_call: TRBJ2-5; cdr3_nt: TGCGCCAGCAGCCAGCGGGCCCGAGGAATTGAAGAGACCCAGTACTTC; cdr3_aa: CASSQRARGIEETQYF
clone_size: once; d_call: -; v_call: TRBV28; j_call: TRBJ1-5; cdr3_nt: TGTGCCAGCAGCCATGAGGTGGAAGCCAATCAGCCCCAGCATTTT; cdr3_aa: CASSHEVEANQPQHF
clone_size: many; d_call: -; v_call: TRBV5-6; j_call: TRBJ2-7; cdr3_nt: TGTGCCAGCAGCCCCGCGGGAAGCTCCTACGAGCAGTACTTC; cdr3_aa: CASSPAGSSYEQYF
clone_size: many; d_call: -; v_call: TRBV10-3; j_call: TRBJ1-1; cdr3_nt: TGTGCCATCAGTGAGATGAGACCCGGGAACACTGAAGCTTTCTTT; cdr3_aa: CAISEMRPGNTEAFF
clone_size: many; d_call: -; v_call: TRBV13; j_call: TRBJ2-5; cdr3_nt: TGTGCCAGCGCGGGTGGGTTCCAAGAGACCCAGTACTTC; cdr3_aa: CASAGGFQETQYF
clone_size: many; d_call: -; v_call: TRBV10-3; j_call: TRBJ1-3; cdr3_nt: TGTGCCATCAGTGAGAAGAGCTCTGGAAACACCATATATTTT; cdr3_aa: CAISEKSSGNTIYF
clone_size: many; d_call: -; v_call: TRBV5-1; j_call: TRBJ2-7; cdr3_nt: TGCGCCAGCAGCTTGTCTGGTTTTTTTCCGGACGAGCAGTACTTC; cdr3_aa: CASSLSGFFPDEQYF
clone_size: few; d_call: -; v_call: TRBV29-1; j_call: TRBJ2-7; cdr3_nt: TGCAGCGTCGAGGCAGTGGGAGAGCAGTACTTC; cdr3_aa: CSVEAVGEQYF
clone_size: -; d_call: -; v_call: TRBV6-2/TRBV6-3; j_call: TRBJ2-7; cdr3_nt: TGTGCCAGCAGTTACTCTGATCCCCCTTACGAGCAGTACTTC; cdr3_aa: CASSYSDPPYEQYF
clone_size: many; d_call: TRBD1; v_call: TRBV5-1; j_call: TRBJ2-7; cdr3_nt: TGCGCCAGCAGCTTTGACCCGGGACAGCCCTACGAGCAGTACTTC; cdr3_aa: CASSFDPGQPYEQYF
clone_size: many; d_call: -; v_call: TRBV4-3; j_call: TRBJ2-3; cdr3_nt: TGCGCCAGCAGCCAAGATTTGGCTCCGGACCGACCAGATACGCAGTATTTT; cdr3_aa: CASSQDLAPDRPDTQYF
clone_size: many; d_call: -; v_call: TRBV28; j_call: TRBJ1-5; cdr3_nt: TGTGCCAGCAACCACGGGACCGATAATCAGCCCCAGCATTTT; cdr3_aa: CASNHGTDNQPQHF
clone_size: many; d_call: -; v_call: TRBV19; j_call: TRBJ1-5; cdr3_nt: TGTGCCAGTAGTATACCGGGACCCCGATATCAGCCCCAGCATTTT; cdr3_aa: CASSIPGPRYQPQHF
clone_size: many; d_call: TRBD2; v_call: TRBV4-1; j_call: TRBJ2-1; cdr3_nt: TGCGCCAGCAGCCAAAGGGAGGGTAACAAGCTTGAGCAGTTCTTC; cdr3_aa: CASSQREGNKLEQFF
clone_size: many; d_call: -; v_call: TRBV7-6; j_call: TRBJ2-5; cdr3_nt: TGTGCCAGCAGTGCACTCCGGGACACCCTCCAAGAGACCCAGTACTTC; cdr3_aa: CASSALRDTLQETQYF
clone_size: many; d_call: -; v_call: TRBV15; j_call: TRBJ2-5; cdr3_nt: TGTGCCACCAGCAGCTTGGGCCTCCAAGAGACCCAGTACTTC; cdr3_aa: CATSSLGLQETQYF